The 27 T cell receptor beta chains reported below all come from one sample, sequenced in a study of early T cells in non-severe SARS-CoV-2 infection. TCRdb itself ran the 5' RACE reads through MiXCR, one entry per CDR3 protein. The sample records about 44,000 distinct CDR3 sequences, 20% to 25% being singletons. The starting material was whole blood, obtained at baseline. These receptor sequences come from an adult who was a healthcare worker with PCR-confirmed SARS-CoV-2 infection or an uninfected control (not recorded which).

This sequence joins TRBV12-3 or TRBV12-4 and TRBJ2-7; possibly TRBD2 for D (6 bases). Trimming cost V 3 bases and J 3 bases, with 27 bases left between them. The CDR3 contains 19 residues. The CDR3 DNA reads TGTGCCAGCAGTTTGATTGGCGGAGGGAATGCTCGGACTGACTACGAGCAGTACTTC. Residues: CASSLIGGGNARTDYEQYF.

V and J are TRBV25-1 and TRBJ1-2; 8 bases align to TRBD1. From germline, CDR1 is MGHDK and CDR2 SYGVNS. The trim removed 4 bases at V and 5 bases at J, leaving 0 bases unmatched. This CDR3 contains 12 residues. CDR3 coding DNA: TGTGCCAGCAGTGGACAGGGGTATGGCTACACCTTC. Encoded protein: CASSGQGYGYTF.

The chain combines TRBV7-2 with TRBJ1-1, with D unclear. The CDR3 spans 15 residues. Germline lookup yields CDR1 SGHTA and CDR2 FQGNSA. V lost 2 bases, J lost 0 bases, and 10 bases lay in between. CDR3 amino acids: CASSLNEALNTEAFF. The CDR3 DNA reads as TGTGCCAGCAGCTTAAACGAAGCATTGAACACTGAAGCTTTCTTT.

The chain combines TRBV6-5 with TRBJ2-7; 13 bases are a match to TRBD2. This CDR3 region has 15 residues. Germline CDR1 and CDR2: MNHEY and SVGAGI. Trimming took 5 bases from V and 4 from J; bases not matched to a gene: 5. Here the CDR3 DNA reads TGTGCCAGCAGTCGACTAGCGGGGGGCGGGTACGAGCAGTACTTC. This codes for CASSRLAGGGYEQYF.

The chain joins TRBV9 to TRBJ1-1; D not certain. The CDR3 is 13 amino acids. V lost 1 base, J lost 1 base, and 5 bases lay in between. Germline assignment: CDR1 SGDLS and CDR2 YYNGEE. The CDR3 region is CASSVTGNTEAFF. DNA of the CDR3: TGTGCCAGCAGCGTAACGGGGAACACTGAAGCTTTCTTT. The entire variable domain, with the rest obtained from reference TRBV9 and TRBJ1-1, is as follows: DSGVTQTPKHLITATGQRVTLRCSPRSGDLSVYWYQQSLDQGLQFLIQYYNGEERAKGNILERFSAQQFPDLHSELNLSSLELGDSALYFCASSVTGNTEAFFGQGTRLTVV.

The rearrangement joins TRBV10-3 to TRBJ2-7, with 10 positions matching TRBD1. The CDR3 contains 14 residues. Germline V gene data show CDR1 as ENHRY and CDR2 as SYGVKD. Unmatched junction bases numbered 4, after V lost 5 bases and J lost 3 bases. CDR3: CAISTDRGLYEQYF. For the CDR3, the DNA is TGTGCCATCAGTACAGACAGGGGGCTCTACGAGCAGTACTTC.

Only a few counts were recorded for this clonotype. The rearrangement uses TRBV4-3 and TRBJ1-2; weak D call: TRBD1 (5 bases). Germline assignment: CDR1 LGHNA and CDR2 YSLEER. There are 15 residues in the CDR3. V was cut by 0 bases and J by 4 bases, with 12 bases left in between. CDR3 bases: TGCGCCAGCAGCCAAGATCTCGTGCAGGGCTATGGCTACACCTTC. It specifies CASSQDLVQGYGYTF.

This clonotype was counted only a few times. The rearrangement links TRBV20-1 to TRBJ1-2; D call uncertain. In germline, CDR1 is DFQATT, CDR2 SNEGSKA (reference sequence). The CDR3 contains 14 residues. V dropped 3 bases and J dropped 2 bases, with 13 bases sitting between them. The CDR3 DNA is TGCAGTGCTAGTGAACAGATATTAAACTATGGCTACACCTTC. This encodes CSASEQILNYGYTF.

The gene calls are TRBV6-6 and TRBJ1-3; D uncertain. The germline V gene encodes CDR1 MNHNY and CDR2 SVGAGI (reference sequence). V was clipped by 5 bases and J by 2 bases, with 10 bases between them. The CDR3 runs to 14 residues. CDR3 DNA: TGTGCCAGCAGTCCAGTCTCGCCTGGAAACACCATATATTTT. Protein: CASSPVSPGNTIYF.

The CDR3 nucleotides are TGTGCCAGCAGCTCACTTATGGGGGTGGTCACAGATACGCAGTATTTT. Translating it yields CASSSLMGVVTDTQYF. The chain links TRBV7-6 to TRBJ2-3, with D possibly called TRBD1 or TRBD2 (5 bases each). The V gene lost 4 bases and the J gene lost 2 bases, with 16 bases spanning the gap. Germline V gene sequence: CDR1 SGHVS, CDR2 FNYEAQ. The CDR3 extends over 16 amino acids.

This clonotype was counted only a few times. The V gene is TRBV5-1, the J gene TRBJ2-6, with D unclear. This CDR3 has 12 residues. V was clipped by 9 bases and J by 0 bases, with 4 bases between them. Germline V gene data show CDR1 as SGHRS and CDR2 as YFSETQ. The CDR3 loop is CATHSGANVLTF. The CDR3 DNA follows: TGCGCCACCCACTCTGGGGCCAACGTCCTGACTTTC. Together with reference TRBV5-1 and TRBJ2-6, the CDR3 gives the full variable domain: KAGVTQTPRYLIKTRGQQVTLSCSPISGHRSVSWYQQTPGQGLQFLFEYFSETQRNKGNFPGRFSGRQFSNSRSEMNVSTLELGDSALYLCATHSGANVLTFGAGSRLTVL.

A note on this clonotype: An end of the junction differs from the germline gene, which may be a read error. This sequence joins TRBV3-1 and TRBJ2-5, with TRBD2 matching 9 bases. The CDR3 covers 13 residues. Germline CDR1 LGHDT, CDR2 YNNKEL (reference sequence). CDR3 sequence: CASSQTTSGAPGF. CDR3 DNA: TGTGCCAGCAGCCAAACGACTAGCGGCGCCCCGGGATTC.

A few counts support this clonotype. The rearrangement links TRBV27 to TRBJ2-5; D possibly corresponds to TRBD1 (6 bases). Trimming removed 0 bases from V and 1 base from J, with 12 bases in between. Germline V gene lookup returns CDR1 MNHEY and CDR2 SMNVEV (reference sequence). This CDR3 comprises 16 residues. This CDR3 is CASSLSRGTSQETQYF. The CDR3 DNA reads TGTGCCAGCAGTTTATCGAGGGGGACCAGCCAAGAGACCCAGTACTTC.

This clonotype was seen more than once but under ten times. The chain couples TRBV3-1 to TRBJ2-3, with D perhaps TRBD1 or TRBD2 (5 bases each). This CDR3 comprises 16 residues. Trimming stripped 0 bases from V and 3 bases from J, with 13 bases between. Germline V lookup: CDR1 LGHDT, CDR2 YNNKEL (reference sequence). CDR3 DNA: TGTGCCAGCAGCCAAGATTGGGGGTATTCAACAGATACGCAGTATTTT. It translates to CASSQDWGYSTDTQYF.

This clonotype was counted only a few times. The rearrangement links TRBV20-1 to TRBJ2-4, with D perhaps matching TRBD2 (5 bases). The CDR3 is 15 residues long. CDR1 and CDR2 (germline): DFQATT, SNEGSKA (reference sequence). The V and J ends lost 0 bases and 0 bases respectively, with 9 bases between them. The CDR3 protein is CSAREGGLAKNIQYF. The CDR3 DNA is TGCAGTGCTAGAGAGGGCGGACTAGCCAAAAACATTCAGTACTTC.

In its sample, this clonotype was seen a few times. The rearrangement links TRBV6-2 or TRBV6-3 to TRBJ1-6; 10 bases are a match to TRBD1. Germline V gene sequence: CDR1 MNHEY, CDR2 SVGEGT. V was clipped by 6 bases and J by 10 bases; unmatched bases: 6. This CDR3 has 14 amino acids. In DNA form, the CDR3 reads TGTGCCAGCAGCCTCGACAGGGGGCTGTCACCCCTCCACTTT. This sequence encodes CASSLDRGLSPLHF.

This clonotype showed up just once. J is TRBJ1-5 and V is TRBV7-9; D unresolved. CDR3 length equals 12 residues. Trimming took off 4 bases at V and 3 bases at J, with 4 bases between the two ends. CDR1 is SEHNR and CDR2 is FQNEAQ in the germline V gene (reference sequence). The CDR3 nucleotides read TGTGCCAGCAGCTCGAACAATCAGCCCCAGCATTTT. Translated: CASSSNNQPQHF.

This CDR3 is CASSQKGPANTGELFF. Written as DNA, the CDR3 is TGTGCCAGCAGCCAGAAGGGTCCCGCGAACACCGGGGAGCTGTTTTTT. The chain couples TRBV3-2 to TRBJ2-2. TRBV3-2 is annotated as a pseudogene. This CDR3 has 16 residues.

The CDR3 DNA reads as TGTGCCAGCAGCTTAGCAGTACGACGCACAGATACGCAGTATTTT. This translates into CASSLAVRRTDTQYF. This chain uses TRBV7-2 with TRBJ2-3; D is uncertain. CDR1 SGHTA and CDR2 FQGNSA come from the germline V gene. The CDR3 has 15 amino acids. Trimming pared 0 bases from V and 1 base from J, leaving 8 bases between.

V is TRBV21-1 and J is TRBJ2-5; the table's D call TRBD2 went unverified against the DNA. TRBV21-1 is a pseudogene segment. CDR3 size: 16 residues. CDR3 in DNA: TGTGCCAGCAGCCCTAGGTGGAGGACTAGCTGCGAGACCCAGTACTTC. Translation: CASSPRWRTSCETQYF.

This clonotype was counted a few times. The chain joins TRBV2 to TRBJ2-3, with a weak D call TRBD2 (5 bases). The germline gives CDR1 SNHLY, CDR2 FYNNEI. V lost 6 bases and J 1 base, leaving 17 bases between the germline ends. This CDR3 comprises 16 residues. As DNA, the CDR3 is TGTGCCAGCAGGGACCCTCATTGGGGAGGCACAGATACGCAGTATTTT. Its protein product is CASRDPHWGGTDTQYF.

The chain combines TRBV5-1 with TRBJ1-1; D unresolved. Per germline, CDR1 SGHRS and CDR2 YFSETQ. Trimming pared 4 bases from V and 1 base from J, leaving 11 bases between. This CDR3 region has 14 residues. CDR3 in amino acids: CASSPQPGNTEAFF. For the CDR3, the DNA is TGCGCCAGCAGCCCCCAACCTGGGAACACTGAAGCTTTCTTT.

The chain carries TRBV29-1 and TRBJ2-5; tentatively, D is TRBD1 or TRBD2 (5 bases each). The V and J ends lost 4 bases and 0 bases respectively, with 15 bases between them. This CDR3 is 15 amino acids long. Looked up from germline, CDR1 is SQVTM and CDR2 is ANQGSEA. The CDR3 spells CSVGGDTHNQETQYF. The CDR3 nucleotides are TGCAGCGTTGGAGGGGATACACACAACCAAGAGACCCAGTACTTC. The full variable domain, rest sourced from reference TRBV29-1 and TRBJ2-5, is SAVISQKPSRDICQRGTSLTIQCQVDSQVTMMFWYRQQPGQSLTLIATANQGSEATYESGFVIDKFPISRPNLTFSTLTVSNMSPEDSSIYLCSVGGDTHNQETQYFGPGTRLLVL.

The chain recombines TRBV7-9 with TRBJ2-5; 10 bases are a match to TRBD1. CDR1 SEHNR and CDR2 FQNEAQ come from the germline V gene (reference sequence). V dropped 5 bases and J dropped 5; count of bases not matched to a gene: 5. This CDR3 has 14 amino acids. The CDR3 sequence is CASSATGGMETQYF. The CDR3 DNA is TGTGCCAGCAGCGCGACAGGGGGCATGGAGACCCAGTACTTC.

The V call is TRBV5-1, the J call TRBJ1-1, with no clear D. The germline V gene has CDR1 SGHRS and CDR2 YFSETQ. CDR3 size: 14 residues. V was pared by 6 bases and J by 0 bases, with 12 bases between. DNA of the CDR3: TGCGCCAGCACCCTATCGAGCTTGAACACTGAAGCTTTCTTT. Its protein is CASTLSSLNTEAFF.

This clonotype was seen more than once but under ten times. The CDR3 DNA reads TGTGCCAGCAGCTCATTATCAGGGACTGAAGCTTTCTTT. Its translation: CASSSLSGTEAFF. J is TRBJ1-1 and V is TRBV9, with D possibly TRBD1 on 5 matching bases. From germline, CDR1 is SGDLS and CDR2 YYNGEE. CDR3 length: 13 residues. The V end lost 4 bases, the J end lost 5 bases, and 12 bases lay between the germline ends. The full variable domain, rest sourced from reference TRBV9 and TRBJ1-1, is DSGVTQTPKHLITATGQRVTLRCSPRSGDLSVYWYQQSLDQGLQFLIQYYNGEERAKGNILERFSAQQFPDLHSELNLSSLELGDSALYFCASSSLSGTEAFFGQGTRLTVV.

This clonotype was counted only a few times. The rearrangement joins TRBV7-9 to TRBJ2-5, with no clear D. From germline, CDR1 is SEHNR and CDR2 FQNEAQ (reference sequence). Trimming removed 5 bases at V and 3 bases at J, with 13 bases between. The CDR3 has 14 residues. This chain's CDR3 is CASSRAPREETQYF. As DNA, the CDR3 is TGTGCCAGCAGCCGTGCTCCTAGAGAAGAGACCCAGTACTTC.